Below are 25 T cell receptor beta chains sequenced from a single sample in a study of blood T cell repertoires in COVID-19. Libraries were prepared by immunoSEQ multiplex PCR; TCRdb keeps only in-frame clonotypes and omits some of them. The table shows over 150,000 clones, with around 80% occurring only once. The specimen sequenced was peripheral blood. Every receptor here comes from a woman between 55 and 75 years old with acute or convalescent COVID-19.

This clone was seen a handful of times. The V call is TRBV5-6, the J call TRBJ2-4; D is ambiguous. The CDR3 extends over 14 amino acids. V lost 4 bases, J lost 0 bases, and 8 bases lay in between. CDR1 is SGHDT, CDR2 YYEEEE, per germline. CDR3 amino acids: CASSPSGAKNIQYF. DNA of the CDR3: TGTGCCAGCAGCCCTTCGGGAGCCAAAAACATTCAGTACTTC.

The DNA of the CDR3 is TGCGCCAGCAGCTCCCCCCGGGGGGGTGGAGATACGCAGTATTTT. It encodes CASSSPRGGGDTQYF. The chain recombines TRBV5-1 with TRBJ2-3, with TRBD2 identical over 8 bases. Germline loops: CDR1 SGHRS, CDR2 YFSETQ. V shed 3 bases and J 5 bases; nucleotides not matched to a gene: 8. The CDR3 loop spans 15 amino acids.

This sequence joins TRBV18 and TRBJ2-7; 8 bases match TRBD1. The ends lost 5 bases at V and 0 bases at J; junction bases unmatched: 6. CDR3 length: 15 residues. Germline lookup yields CDR1 KGHSH and CDR2 LQKENI. The CDR3 protein is CASSSTGDTSYEQYF. The CDR3 DNA follows: TGTGCCAGCTCATCGACAGGGGACACCTCCTACGAGCAGTACTTC.

This sequence joins TRBV3-1 (or the pseudogene TRBV3-2) and TRBJ2-3, with D maybe TRBD2 (6 bases). Germline CDR1 LGHDT, CDR2 YNNKEL (reference sequence). The length of the CDR3 is 16 residues. Trimming removed 6 bases at V and 0 bases at J, with 16 bases between. The CDR3 here is CASSLWGDSSTDTQYF. The CDR3 DNA follows: TGTGCCAGCAGTCTATGGGGGGACTCTAGCACAGATACGCAGTATTTT.

This clone has a single count. This chain uses TRBV12-3 or TRBV12-4 with TRBJ2-3; D is unresolved. With 3 bases removed from V and 4 bases from J, the gap between germline ends came to 8 bases. This CDR3 region has 13 residues. The CDR3 protein is CASSFRLADTQYF. The CDR3, as DNA: TGTGCCAGCAGTTTCAGGTTAGCAGATACGCAGTATTTT.

V is TRBV11-2 and J is TRBJ1-1; D gene unclear. Germline loops: CDR1 SGHAT, CDR2 FQNNGV. The CDR3 has 15 residues. V lost 5 bases to trimming and J lost 4 bases, with 17 bases between them. The CDR3 nucleotides are TGTGCCAGCAGCCACCCGGCGGGAGGCGCCACTGAAGCTTTCTTT. Its protein is CASSHPAGGATEAFF.

The rearrangement joins TRBV3-1 (or the pseudogene TRBV3-2) to TRBJ1-3; 8 bases align to TRBD1. Trimming took 4 bases from V and 0 from J; bases not matched to a gene: 5. The CDR3 runs to 16 residues. CDR1 LGHDT and CDR2 YNNKEL come from the germline V gene (reference sequence). Here the CDR3 DNA reads TGTGCCAGCAGCCGACAGGGGTTAAGCTCTGGAAACACCATATATTTT. The encoded protein is CASSRQGLSSGNTIYF.

This chain uses TRBV30 with TRBJ1-2; D unresolved. The CDR3 spans 13 residues. With 3 bases removed from V and 4 bases from J, the gap between germline ends came to 12 bases. CDR1 is GTSNPN and CDR2 is SVGIG in the germline V gene (reference sequence). The CDR3 region is CAWRTPGIYGYTF. The CDR3 DNA is TGTGCCTGGAGGACGCCGGGGATCTATGGCTACACCTTC.

The chain employs TRBV11-3 and TRBJ2-1, with 14 bases identical to TRBD2. CDR1 is SGHNT and CDR2 is YENEEA in the germline V gene. V shed 1 base and J 6 bases; nucleotides not matched to a gene: 2. The CDR3 is 16 amino acids. The CDR3, as DNA: TGTGCCAGCAGCTTAGGGACTAGCGGGGGGACCAATGAGCAGTTCTTC. Amino acid sequence: CASSLGTSGGTNEQFF.

This clone has a single count. The J gene is TRBJ2-3, the V gene TRBV7-2; unclear D gene. This CDR3 is 14 amino acids long. The V and J ends lost 2 bases and 6 bases respectively, with 12 bases between them. Per germline, CDR1 SGHTA and CDR2 FQGNSA. The CDR3 coding sequence is TGTGCCAGCAGCTTAAGTCTAGTCATGGATACGCAGTATTTT. It codes for CASSLSLVMDTQYF.

The rearrangement links TRBV5-1 to TRBJ2-2, with D maybe TRBD1 (6 bases). Germline values: CDR1 SGHRS, CDR2 YFSETQ. The CDR3 has 16 amino acids. Trimming took 4 bases from V and 0 from J, leaving 13 bases between them. The CDR3 sequence is CASSGGRGTNTGELFF. In nucleotides, the CDR3 is TGCGCCAGCAGCGGGGGTAGGGGGACGAACACCGGGGAGCTGTTTTTT.

The genes are TRBV7-2 and TRBJ2-7; 7 positions agree with TRBD2. The junction had 4 bases not matched to a gene; V was cut back by 4 bases and J by 1 base. Germline CDR1 and CDR2: SGHTA and FQGNSA. The CDR3 loop spans 14 amino acids. The CDR3 bases are TGTGCCAGCAGCTGGGGTAGCGGGTCCTACGAGCAGTACTTC. It is translated as CASSWGSGSYEQYF.

V usage is TRBV19 and J usage is TRBJ1-2; tentatively, D is TRBD1 (6 bases). The CDR3 loop spans 13 amino acids. CDR1 and CDR2 from the germline V gene are LNHDA and SQIVND (reference sequence). The germline V and J ends were trimmed by 8 bases and 1 base, with 11 bases remaining between them. CDR3 DNA: TGTGCCAGTCGACAGGCTCTTAACTATGGCTACACCTTC. Translation: CASRQALNYGYTF.

The gene calls are TRBV25-1 and TRBJ2-4, with 7 bases that match TRBD1. Germline V CDR1 and CDR2: MGHDK, SYGVNS. This CDR3 spans 15 amino acids. V lost 3 bases and J lost 3; bases outside the gene matches: 5. The CDR3 DNA reads TGTGCCAGCAGTGACCCCGGGACAGTCAAAAACATTCAGTACTTC. Translating gives CASSDPGTVKNIQYF.

V gene TRBV12-3 or TRBV12-4 combines with J gene TRBJ1-6; no reliable D call. The CDR3 contains 13 residues. The V and J ends lost 6 bases and 9 bases respectively, with 12 bases between them. The CDR3 protein is CASRPGLRSPLHF. The DNA of the CDR3 is TGTGCCAGCAGACCGGGGTTACGTTCACCCCTCCACTTT.

The chain couples TRBV6-5 to TRBJ1-5, with 7 positions matching TRBD1. The CDR3 has 15 amino acids. Germline V gene data show CDR1 as MNHEY and CDR2 as SVGAGI. Trimming at V came to 0 bases and at J to 6 bases, leaving 5 bases not matched to a gene. The CDR3 nucleotides read TGTGCCAGCAGTTACTCATTGACAGGGAGTCAGCCCCAGCATTTT. Residues: CASSYSLTGSQPQHF.

The J gene is TRBJ1-6, the V gene TRBV14; a weak D match, TRBD1 (6 bases). The germline gives CDR1 SGHDN, CDR2 FVKESK. V was shortened by 8 bases and J by 3 bases, with 11 bases between the two germline ends. CDR3 size: 14 residues. The chain's CDR3 is CASARGVYNSPLHF. CDR3 nucleotides: TGTGCCAGCGCCAGGGGAGTCTATAATTCACCCCTCCACTTT.

This sequence joins TRBV5-6 and TRBJ2-3; TRBD2 aligns across 10 bases. V trimming: 3 bases; J trimming: 1 base; junction bases outside the gene matches: 14. Germline CDR1 SGHDT, CDR2 YYEEEE. The CDR3 consists of 19 residues. CDR3 amino acids: CASSSTASGSIHRTDTQYF. The CDR3 coding sequence is TGTGCCAGCAGCTCGACTGCTAGCGGGAGTATTCACCGCACAGATACGCAGTATTTT.

This chain connects TRBV19 to TRBJ1-1, with D possibly being TRBD1 (5 bases). The CDR3 spans 16 residues. V gave up 10 bases and J gave up 4 bases, with 25 bases separating them. From germline, CDR1 is LNHDA and CDR2 SQIVND (reference sequence). CDR3 protein: CATKFTDNGGGTEAFF. The CDR3 DNA reads as TGTGCCACCAAATTTACGGATAACGGGGGAGGCACTGAAGCTTTCTTT.

The CDR3 protein is CASSLGGRGNYEQYF. The CDR3 DNA sequence: TGTGCCAGCAGCTTAGGGGGGCGGGGGAACTACGAGCAGTACTTC. The chain employs TRBV7-6 and TRBJ2-7; D perhaps matches TRBD2 (7 bases). Trimming shortened V by 1 base and J by 3 bases, and 13 bases separated the two germline ends. Germline V CDR1 and CDR2: SGHVS, FNYEAQ. The CDR3 totals 15 residues.

The chain has TRBV27 and TRBJ1-5; possible D gene TRBD1, 5 bases. The V end was cut by 5 bases, the J end by 8 bases, with 16 bases between. The CDR3 totals 14 residues. CDR1 is MNHEY, CDR2 SMNVEV, per germline (reference sequence). The CDR3 region has the DNA TGTGCCAGCAGTATGTGGGAGGGACTGAAGCCCCAGCATTTT. Amino acid sequence: CASSMWEGLKPQHF.

This chain links TRBV5-1 with TRBJ2-1, with a tentative D call TRBD2 (5 bases). Germline CDR1 reads SGHRS; CDR2 reads YFSETQ. V was cut by 4 bases and J by 3 bases, with 14 bases left in between. The CDR3 covers 15 residues. The CDR3 sequence is CASSPDGEGYNEQFF. The CDR3 DNA reads as TGCGCCAGCAGCCCCGACGGGGAAGGCTACAATGAGCAGTTCTTC.

The V call is TRBV28, the J call TRBJ1-2, with D possibly TRBD1 on 5 matching bases. The CDR3 is 15 residues long. Looked up from germline, CDR1 is MDHEN and CDR2 is SYDVKM. Trimming left V 7 bases short and J 2 bases short, with 17 bases between. The CDR3, as DNA: TGTGCCAGCATTGTGGTAGGGGCCCCCAACTATGGCTACACCTTC. It codes for CASIVVGAPNYGYTF.

This chain uses TRBV19 with TRBJ2-1, with 9 bases that match TRBD2. After removal of 8 bases from V and 6 bases from J, the junction contained 14 bases not matched to a gene. The CDR3 runs to 16 residues. Germline CDR1 reads LNHDA; CDR2 reads SQIVND (reference sequence). CDR3 DNA sequence: TGTGCCAGTTACCCTTACCAGCGGGGGGCCCTCAATGAGCAGTTCTTC. It specifies CASYPYQRGALNEQFF.

The chain employs TRBV12-3 or TRBV12-4 and TRBJ1-5; D gene uncertain. V was pared by 0 bases and J by 5 bases, with 2 bases between. The CDR3 has 12 residues. The CDR3 DNA sequence: TGTGCCAGCAGTTTAGCCGATCAGCCCCAGCATTTT. Amino acids: CASSLADQPQHF.